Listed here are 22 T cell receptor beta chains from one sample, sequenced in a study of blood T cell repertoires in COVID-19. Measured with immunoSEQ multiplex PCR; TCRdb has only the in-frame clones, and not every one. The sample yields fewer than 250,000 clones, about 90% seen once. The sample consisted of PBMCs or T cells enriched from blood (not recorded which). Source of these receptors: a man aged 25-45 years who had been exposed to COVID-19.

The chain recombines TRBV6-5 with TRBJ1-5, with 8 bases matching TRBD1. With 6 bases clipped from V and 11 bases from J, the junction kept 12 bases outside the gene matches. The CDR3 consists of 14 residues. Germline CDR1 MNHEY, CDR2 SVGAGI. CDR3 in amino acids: CASSRQGPGWAQHF. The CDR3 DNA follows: TGTGCCAGCAGCAGACAGGGGCCCGGGTGGGCCCAGCATTTT.

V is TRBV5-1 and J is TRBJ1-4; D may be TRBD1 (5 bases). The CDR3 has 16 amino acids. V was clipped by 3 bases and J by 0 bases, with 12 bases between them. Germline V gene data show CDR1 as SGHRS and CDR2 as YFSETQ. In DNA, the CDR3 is TGCGCCAGCAGCTCTCGAGCGGGGGCAACTAATGAAAAACTGTTTTTT. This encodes CASSSRAGATNEKLFF. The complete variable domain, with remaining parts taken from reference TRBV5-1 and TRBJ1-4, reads KAGVTQTPRYLIKTRGQQVTLSCSPISGHRSVSWYQQTPGQGLQFLFEYFSETQRNKGNFPGRFSGRQFSNSRSEMNVSTLELGDSALYLCASSSRAGATNEKLFFGSGTQLSVL.

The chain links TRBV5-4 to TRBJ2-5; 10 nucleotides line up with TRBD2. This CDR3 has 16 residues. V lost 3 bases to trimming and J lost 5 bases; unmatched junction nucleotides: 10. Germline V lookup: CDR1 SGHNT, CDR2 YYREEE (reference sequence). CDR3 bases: TGTGCCAGCAGCTCCCACAGCGGGGGGGGCGGGGAGACCCAGTACTTC. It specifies CASSSHSGGGGETQYF.

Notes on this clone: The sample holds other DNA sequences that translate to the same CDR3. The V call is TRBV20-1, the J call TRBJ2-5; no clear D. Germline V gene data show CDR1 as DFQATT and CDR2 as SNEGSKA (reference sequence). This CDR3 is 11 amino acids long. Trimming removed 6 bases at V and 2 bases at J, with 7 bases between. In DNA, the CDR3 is TGCAGTGCCCGACTGCAAGAGACCCAGTACTTC. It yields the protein CSARLQETQYF.

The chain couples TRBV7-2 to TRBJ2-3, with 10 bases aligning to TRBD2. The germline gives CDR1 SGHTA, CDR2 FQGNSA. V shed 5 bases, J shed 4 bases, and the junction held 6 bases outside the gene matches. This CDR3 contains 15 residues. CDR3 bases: TGTGCCAGCAGCGTCGGGACTAGCGCTCCAGATACGCAGTATTTT. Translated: CASSVGTSAPDTQYF.

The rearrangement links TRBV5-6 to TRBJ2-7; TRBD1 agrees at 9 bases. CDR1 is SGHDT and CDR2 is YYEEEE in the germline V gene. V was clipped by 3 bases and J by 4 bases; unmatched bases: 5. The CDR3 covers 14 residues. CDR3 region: CASSSQGAGYEQYF. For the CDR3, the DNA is TGTGCCAGCAGCTCACAGGGGGCAGGATACGAGCAGTACTTC.

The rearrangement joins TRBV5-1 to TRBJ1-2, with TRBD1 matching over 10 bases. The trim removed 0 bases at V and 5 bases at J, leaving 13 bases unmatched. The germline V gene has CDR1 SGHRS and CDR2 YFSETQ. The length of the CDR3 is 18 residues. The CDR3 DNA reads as TGCGCCAGCAGCTTGGGTCCCGGGACAGGGGAGCGTTTGTATGGCTACACCTTC. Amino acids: CASSLGPGTGERLYGYTF.

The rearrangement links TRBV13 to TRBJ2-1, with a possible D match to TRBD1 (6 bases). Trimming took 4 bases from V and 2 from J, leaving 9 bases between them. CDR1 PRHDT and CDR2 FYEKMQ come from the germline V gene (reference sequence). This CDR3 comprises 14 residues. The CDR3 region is CASSSGQPYNEQFF. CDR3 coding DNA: TGTGCCAGCAGCTCCGGACAGCCCTACAATGAGCAGTTCTTC.

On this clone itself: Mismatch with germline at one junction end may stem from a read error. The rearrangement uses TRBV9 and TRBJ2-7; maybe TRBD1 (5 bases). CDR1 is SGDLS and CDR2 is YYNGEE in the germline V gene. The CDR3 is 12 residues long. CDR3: CASSVKDSPQCF. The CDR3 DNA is TGTGCCAGCAGCGTTAAAGACAGTCCCCAGTGCTTC.

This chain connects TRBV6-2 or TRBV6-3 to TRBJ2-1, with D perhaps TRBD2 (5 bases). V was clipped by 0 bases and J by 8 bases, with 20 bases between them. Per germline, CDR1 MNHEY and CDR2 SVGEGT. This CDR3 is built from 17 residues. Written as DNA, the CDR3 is TGTGCCAGCAGTTACTCGTATGAAGTCAGAGGGTCCGATGAGCAGTTCTTC. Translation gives CASSYSYEVRGSDEQFF.

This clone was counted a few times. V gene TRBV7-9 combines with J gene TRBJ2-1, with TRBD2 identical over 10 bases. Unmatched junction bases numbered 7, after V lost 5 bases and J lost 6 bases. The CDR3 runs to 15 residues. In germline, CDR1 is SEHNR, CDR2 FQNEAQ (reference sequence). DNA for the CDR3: TGTGCCAGCAGCGCCACTAGCGGGGAATCCAATGAGCAGTTCTTC. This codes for CASSATSGESNEQFF. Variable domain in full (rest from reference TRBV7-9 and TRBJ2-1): DTGVSQNPRHKITKRGQNVTFRCDPISEHNRLYWYRQTLGQGPEFLTYFQNEAQLEKSRLLSDRFSAERPKGSFSTLEIQRTEQGDSAMYLCASSATSGESNEQFFGPGTRLTVL.

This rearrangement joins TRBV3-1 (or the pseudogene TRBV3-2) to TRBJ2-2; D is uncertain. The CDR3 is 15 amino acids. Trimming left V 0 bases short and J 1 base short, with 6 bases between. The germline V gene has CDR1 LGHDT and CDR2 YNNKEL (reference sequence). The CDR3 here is CASSQENRNTGELFF. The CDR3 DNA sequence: TGTGCCAGCAGCCAAGAGAACAGGAACACCGGGGAGCTGTTTTTT.

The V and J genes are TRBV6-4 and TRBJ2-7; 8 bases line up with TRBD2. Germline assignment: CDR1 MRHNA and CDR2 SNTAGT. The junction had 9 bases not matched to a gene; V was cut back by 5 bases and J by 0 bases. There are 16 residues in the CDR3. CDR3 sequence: CASSPDSGVSSYEQYF. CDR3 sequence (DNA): TGTGCCAGCAGTCCGGATAGCGGGGTTAGCTCCTACGAGCAGTACTTC.

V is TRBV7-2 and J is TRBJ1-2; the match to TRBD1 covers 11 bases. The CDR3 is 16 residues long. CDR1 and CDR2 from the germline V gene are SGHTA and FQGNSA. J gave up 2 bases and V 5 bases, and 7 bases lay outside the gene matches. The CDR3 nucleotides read TGTGCCAGCAGCCCCCGGACAGGGGGCGGGAACTATGGCTACACCTTC. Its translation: CASSPRTGGGNYGYTF.

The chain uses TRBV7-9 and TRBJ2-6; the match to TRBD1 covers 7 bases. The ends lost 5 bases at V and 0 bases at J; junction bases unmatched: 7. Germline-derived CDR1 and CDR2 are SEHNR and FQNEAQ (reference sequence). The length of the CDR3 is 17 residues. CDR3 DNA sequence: TGTGCCAGCAGCCCTGACAGGGTAAGCTCTGGGGCCAACGTCCTGACTTTC. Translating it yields CASSPDRVSSGANVLTF.

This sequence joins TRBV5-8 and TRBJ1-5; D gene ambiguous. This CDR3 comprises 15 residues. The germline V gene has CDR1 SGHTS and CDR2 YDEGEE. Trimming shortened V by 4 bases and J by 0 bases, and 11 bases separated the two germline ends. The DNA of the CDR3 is TGTGCCAGCAGCATGGACGGACTTAGCAATCAGCCCCAGCATTTT. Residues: CASSMDGLSNQPQHF.

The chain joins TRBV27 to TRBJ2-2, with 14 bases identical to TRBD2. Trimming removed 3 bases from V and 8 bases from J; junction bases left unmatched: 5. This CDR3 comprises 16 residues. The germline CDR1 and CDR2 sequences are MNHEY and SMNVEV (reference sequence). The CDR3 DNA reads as TGTGCCAGCAGTTTGACTAGCGGGGGGGTGTCAGGGGAGCTGTTTTTT. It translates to CASSLTSGGVSGELFF.

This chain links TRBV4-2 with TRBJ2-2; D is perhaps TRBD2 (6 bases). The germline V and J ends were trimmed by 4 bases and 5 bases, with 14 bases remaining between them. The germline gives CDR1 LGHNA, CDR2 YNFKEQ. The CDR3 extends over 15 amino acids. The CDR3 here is CASSLGTARTGELFF. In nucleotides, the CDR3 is TGTGCCAGCAGCCTTGGGACTGCAAGGACCGGGGAGCTGTTTTTT.

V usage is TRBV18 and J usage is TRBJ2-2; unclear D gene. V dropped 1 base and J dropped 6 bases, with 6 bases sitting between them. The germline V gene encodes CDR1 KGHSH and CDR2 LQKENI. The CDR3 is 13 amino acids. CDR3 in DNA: TGTGCCAGCTCACCACAAGTAGCCGGGGAGCTGTTTTTT. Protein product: CASSPQVAGELFF.

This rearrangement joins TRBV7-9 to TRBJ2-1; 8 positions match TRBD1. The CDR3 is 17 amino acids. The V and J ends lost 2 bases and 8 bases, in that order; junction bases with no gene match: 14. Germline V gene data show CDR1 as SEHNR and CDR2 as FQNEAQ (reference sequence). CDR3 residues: CASSLRARGRRADEQFF. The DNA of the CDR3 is TGTGCCAGCAGCTTAAGGGCCAGGGGGCGAAGGGCAGATGAGCAGTTCTTC.

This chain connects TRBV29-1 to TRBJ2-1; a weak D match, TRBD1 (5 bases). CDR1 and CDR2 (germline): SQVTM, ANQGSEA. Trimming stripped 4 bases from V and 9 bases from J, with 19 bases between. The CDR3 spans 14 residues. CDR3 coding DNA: TGCAGCGTTGGGTTCAGGGTTCGTTCTGGTGAGCAGTTCTTC. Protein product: CSVGFRVRSGEQFF.

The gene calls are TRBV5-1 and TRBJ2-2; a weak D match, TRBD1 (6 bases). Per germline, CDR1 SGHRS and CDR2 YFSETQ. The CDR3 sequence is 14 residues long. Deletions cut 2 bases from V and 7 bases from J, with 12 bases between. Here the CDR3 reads CASSFRGTVGELFF. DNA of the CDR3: TGCGCCAGCAGCTTCAGGGGTACGGTCGGGGAGCTGTTTTTT.